These 28 T cell receptor beta chains were sequenced from one sample in a study of CD8+CD57+ T cells in acquired aplastic anemia. It was patients with CD8+CD57+ cell expansion by flow cytometry who were chosen for sequencing. TCR beta VDJ and CDR3 profiles were obtained from a genomic DNA template. TCRdb re-called the reads through MiXCR, storing one row per CDR3 protein. This table holds 220,000 or so distinct CDR3 sequences, 50% to 70% found once. Source material: sorted CD4+, CD8+, or CD8+CD57+ T cells (not recorded which) from PBMCs. These receptors all come from a human donor with aplastic anemia.

CDR3 in DNA: TGTGCCAGTAGTGTCGGGGAGGGGTATTACACCGGGGAGCTGTTTTTT. This encodes CASSVGEGYYTGELFF. The V and J genes are TRBV19 and TRBJ2-2; TRBD2 matches at 7 bases. CDR1 and CDR2 from the germline V gene are LNHDA and SQIVND (reference sequence). V shed 5 bases, J shed 3 bases, and the junction held 9 bases outside the gene matches. This CDR3 has 16 residues.

This clonotype was seen ten or more times. This rearrangement joins TRBV28 to TRBJ2-7, with 8 bases identical to TRBD1. The V gene's germline CDR1 is MDHEN and CDR2 SYDVKM. This CDR3 is 15 amino acids long. V shed 7 bases, J shed 4 bases, and the junction held 12 bases outside the gene matches. The CDR3 coding sequence is TGTGCCAGCAACACACCAGGACAGGGTGCGTACGAGCAGTACTTC. This translates into CASNTPGQGAYEQYF.

This clonotype was detected a few times. The chain couples TRBV20-1 to TRBJ2-7, with TRBD1 identical over 7 bases. With V trimmed by 6 bases and J by 4 bases, 6 bases remained unmatched. Germline V gene sequence: CDR1 DFQATT, CDR2 SNEGSKA (reference sequence). The CDR3 contains 12 residues. DNA for the CDR3: TGCAGTGCCAGGGGGAAAACGTACGAGCAGTACTTC. Amino acid sequence: CSARGKTYEQYF.

The chain combines TRBV9 with TRBJ2-2; D remains unclear. The germline V gene has CDR1 SGDLS and CDR2 YYNGEE. Trimming stripped 4 bases from V and 6 bases from J, with 10 bases between. The CDR3 contains 13 residues. The CDR3 DNA is TGTGCCAGCAGCCCAATGCGGCCCGGGGAGCTGTTTTTT. It is translated as CASSPMRPGELFF.

This chain uses TRBV7-2 with TRBJ1-5, with D possibly matching TRBD1 (5 bases). This CDR3 region has 13 residues. Germline V gives CDR1 SGHTA, CDR2 FQGNSA. With 1 base removed from V and 6 bases from J, the gap between germline ends came to 7 bases. The CDR3 DNA reads TGTGCCAGCAGCTTAGGGGGCCGTCAGCCCCAGCATTTT. It encodes CASSLGGRQPQHF.

The chain combines TRBV10-3 with TRBJ2-5; possibly TRBD1 or TRBD2 for D (6 bases each). V lost 2 bases, J lost 5 bases, and 15 bases lay in between. The V gene's germline CDR1 is ENHRY and CDR2 SYGVKD. The CDR3 extends over 15 amino acids. The CDR3 coding sequence is TGTGCCATCAGTGAGCCGGGTGGGGGGCTTGAGACCCAGTACTTC. Its protein is CAISEPGGGLETQYF.

This clonotype was seen at least ten times. CDR3 nucleotides: TGCGCCAGCAGCCAAGATGGGGGGGGTACAGATACGCAGTATTTT. This translates into CASSQDGGGTDTQYF. This chain joins TRBV4-1 and TRBJ2-3; 7 bases agree with TRBD2. Looked up from germline, CDR1 is MGHRA and CDR2 is YSYEKL. The V and J ends lost 0 bases and 3 bases, in that order; junction bases with no gene match: 3. The length of the CDR3 is 15 residues.

The chain combines TRBV7-2 with TRBJ1-3, with TRBD1 as a possible D gene (5 bases). This CDR3 is 18 amino acids long. The germline V and J ends were trimmed by 1 base and 0 bases, with 16 bases remaining between them. Germline values: CDR1 SGHTA, CDR2 FQGNSA. DNA for the CDR3: TGTGCCAGCAGCTTAGGTCTCGGGGGGGGATTCTCTGGAAACACCATATATTTT. Amino acid sequence: CASSLGLGGGFSGNTIYF. The complete variable domain, with remaining parts taken from reference TRBV7-2 and TRBJ1-3, reads GAGVSQSPSNKVTEKGKDVELRCDPISGHTALYWYRQSLGQGLEFLIYFQGNSAPDKSGLPSDRFSAERTGGSVSTLTIQRTQQEDSAVYLCASSLGLGGGFSGNTIYFGEGSWLTVV.

The chain employs TRBV20-1 and TRBJ1-5, with D perhaps matching TRBD1 (5 bases). V lost 4 bases and J 3 bases, leaving 22 bases between the germline ends. This CDR3 spans 17 amino acids. The germline gives CDR1 DFQATT, CDR2 SNEGSKA (reference sequence). The CDR3, as DNA: TGCAGTGCTATACCTCGGCCAGGCGGGGCGGACAATCAGCCCCAGCATTTT. Translated, it gives CSAIPRPGGADNQPQHF.

The CDR3 sequence is CSARDLLSDTGELFF. CDR3 coding DNA: TGCAGTGCTAGAGATCTTCTTAGTGACACCGGGGAGCTGTTTTTT. This rearrangement joins TRBV20-1 to TRBJ2-2; D gene uncertain. The CDR3 consists of 15 residues. The germline V gene has CDR1 DFQATT and CDR2 SNEGSKA (reference sequence). Trimming stripped 0 bases from V and 3 bases from J, with 11 bases between.

V usage is TRBV19 and J usage is TRBJ1-5; 7 bases are shared with TRBD1. With 1 base clipped from V and 3 bases from J, the junction kept 3 bases outside the gene matches. Germline V gives CDR1 LNHDA, CDR2 SQIVND (reference sequence). The CDR3 consists of 15 residues. CDR3 nucleotides: TGTGCCAGTAGTATAGGTGACAGGGTCAATCAGCCCCAGCATTTT. Amino acids: CASSIGDRVNQPQHF. The complete variable domain, with remaining parts taken from reference TRBV19 and TRBJ1-5, reads DGGITQSPKYLFRKEGQNVTLSCEQNLNHDAMYWYRQDPGQGLRLIYYSQIVNDFQKGDIAEGYSVSREKKESFPLTVTSAQKNPTAFYLCASSIGDRVNQPQHFGDGTRLSIL.

The genes are TRBV9 and TRBJ2-7, with 10 bases aligning to TRBD1. CDR1 and CDR2 from the germline V gene are SGDLS and YYNGEE. The ends lost 0 bases at V and 2 bases at J; junction bases unmatched: 2. The CDR3 is made up of 15 amino acids. In DNA form, the CDR3 reads TGTGCCAGCAGCGTAGGGGACAGGGGTCCCTACGAGCAGTACTTC. This gives the protein CASSVGDRGPYEQYF.

The rearrangement joins TRBV15 to TRBJ2-2; TRBD1 might be the D (5 bases). Germline values: CDR1 LNHNV, CDR2 YYDKDF (reference sequence). The CDR3 runs to 14 residues. V shed 8 bases and J shed 6 bases, with 16 bases lying between them. The CDR3 DNA sequence: TGTGCCACCGGGCGGCAGGGTGGGTCCGGGGAGCTGTTTTTT. It translates to CATGRQGGSGELFF.

This chain joins TRBV24-1 and TRBJ2-3; 13 nucleotides agree with TRBD2. The CDR3 has 18 amino acids. Germline assignment: CDR1 KGHDR and CDR2 SFDVKD. The V segment lost 2 bases and the J segment 0 bases; nucleotides outside the gene matches: 4. CDR3 bases: TGTGCCACCAGTGATTGGACTAGCGGGGGCCTTAGCACAGATACGCAGTATTTT. It translates to CATSDWTSGGLSTDTQYF.

This rearrangement joins TRBV20-1 to TRBJ2-3, with D tentatively TRBD2 (6 bases). The CDR3 totals 16 residues. Trimming took 6 bases from V and 2 from J, leaving 21 bases between them. Germline assignment: CDR1 DFQATT and CDR2 SNEGSKA (reference sequence). CDR3 in DNA: TGCAGTGCGAGACCTCTAGAATCGGGGGACACAGATACGCAGTATTTT. Amino acid sequence: CSARPLESGDTDTQYF.

The chain carries TRBV7-2 and TRBJ2-1; TRBD2 agrees at 10 bases. V lost 5 bases and J lost 2; bases outside the gene matches: 15. There are 19 residues in the CDR3. Germline V lookup: CDR1 SGHTA, CDR2 FQGNSA. This CDR3 reads CASSQNRDRSGRAYNEQFF. The CDR3 nucleotides read TGTGCCAGCAGCCAGAACAGGGATAGAAGCGGGAGGGCCTACAATGAGCAGTTCTTC.

The chain combines TRBV7-2 with TRBJ2-7; TRBD1 aligns across 9 bases. Germline V CDR1 and CDR2: SGHTA, FQGNSA. V lost 8 bases to trimming and J lost 3 bases; unmatched junction nucleotides: 2. The CDR3 loop spans 12 amino acids. DNA for the CDR3: TGTGCCAGCCGGGACAGGGTCTACGAGCAGTACTTC. It yields the protein CASRDRVYEQYF.

V usage is TRBV15 and J usage is TRBJ2-3; TRBD2 agrees at 8 bases. Trimming at V came to 5 bases and at J to 2 bases, leaving 9 bases not matched to a gene. This CDR3 spans 16 amino acids. Germline-derived CDR1 and CDR2 are LNHNV and YYDKDF (reference sequence). The CDR3 nucleotides are TGTGCCACCAGCCCACGGGCGGGGGGTTACACAGATACGCAGTATTTT. Its translation is CATSPRAGGYTDTQYF.

This clonotype was detected many times. The V gene is TRBV7-8, the J gene TRBJ2-7; 11 nucleotides agree with TRBD2. This CDR3 comprises 15 residues. The V gene's germline CDR1 is SGHVS and CDR2 FQNEAQ. V gave up 4 bases and J gave up 2 bases; unmatched junction bases: 4. The CDR3 coding sequence is TGTGCCAGCAGCTCGGGACTAGCGGTCCCCTACGAGCAGTACTTC. It is translated as CASSSGLAVPYEQYF.

This clonotype was seen a few times. In DNA, the CDR3 is TGTGCCACTCAGGGCAGAGAGACCCAGTACTTC. This gives the protein CATQGRETQYF. V and J are TRBV19 and TRBJ2-5; TRBD1 is a possible D gene (5 bases). This CDR3 is 11 amino acids long. Trimming removed 10 bases at V and 4 bases at J, with 10 bases between. Germline assignment: CDR1 LNHDA and CDR2 SQIVND (reference sequence).

The chain carries TRBV25-1 and TRBJ2-1; 7 bases are shared with TRBD1. V lost 4 bases, J lost 0 bases, and 6 bases stayed unmatched. This CDR3 has 16 residues. Germline V lookup: CDR1 MGHDK, CDR2 SYGVNS. The CDR3 loop is CASSAYTGASYNEQFF. DNA for the CDR3: TGTGCCAGCAGTGCCTATACAGGGGCCTCCTACAATGAGCAGTTCTTC.

The rearrangement uses TRBV10-3 and TRBJ2-3; TRBD2 matches 12 bases. Germline trimming cut 11 bases from V and 6 bases from J; bases unmatched to any gene: 9. Germline loops: CDR1 ENHRY, CDR2 SYGVKD. The CDR3 spans 14 residues. The CDR3 coding sequence is TGTGCCGTCGGTGGACTAGCGGGGCAGGATACGCAGTATTTT. Translation: CAVGGLAGQDTQYF.

The chain links TRBV10-3 to TRBJ2-2; 8 bases are a match to TRBD1. CDR1 is ENHRY, CDR2 SYGVKD, per germline. The CDR3 is 18 amino acids. V was pared by 1 base and J by 2 bases, with 9 bases of the junction left unmatched. The CDR3 DNA reads as TGTGCCATCAGTGAGTGGACCGGGGGACAGGCCAACACCGGGGAGCTGTTTTTT. Its translation is CAISEWTGGQANTGELFF.

This clonotype showed up just a few times. This rearrangement joins TRBV7-9 to TRBJ1-5; D ambiguous. Deletions cut 1 base from V and 5 bases from J, with 12 bases between. This CDR3 comprises 15 residues. Germline CDR1 and CDR2: SEHNR and FQNEAQ (reference sequence). Written as DNA, the CDR3 is TGTGCCAGCAGCTTAGGCACGGGAAGGGATCAGCCCCAGCATTTT. Encoded protein: CASSLGTGRDQPQHF.

This clonotype was recorded a few times. The chain uses TRBV5-1 and TRBJ2-7; 7 bases map to TRBD1. This CDR3 spans 16 amino acids. The V and J ends lost 4 bases and 5 bases, in that order; junction bases with no gene match: 15. CDR1 is SGHRS and CDR2 is YFSETQ in the germline V gene. CDR3: CASSEKKLRGMNEQYF. The CDR3 nucleotides are TGCGCCAGCAGCGAGAAGAAACTCAGGGGGATGAACGAGCAGTACTTC.

In its sample, this clonotype was seen many times. This chain joins TRBV5-1 and TRBJ2-1; 8 bases match TRBD1. The J segment lost 9 bases and the V segment lost 3 bases, leaving 2 bases of the junction unmatched. The germline V gene encodes CDR1 SGHRS and CDR2 YFSETQ. The CDR3 is made up of 12 amino acids. CDR3: CASSYTGGEQFF. The CDR3 DNA is TGCGCCAGCAGCTATACAGGGGGTGAGCAGTTCTTC.

This clonotype was seen once. The V gene is TRBV7-2, the J gene TRBJ2-3, with no clear D. CDR1 is SGHTA, CDR2 FQGNSA, per germline. The V and J ends lost 5 bases and 1 base respectively, with 13 bases between them. CDR3 length: 15 residues. The CDR3 DNA sequence: TGTGCCAGCAGCGCCTGGGCCACGGGCACAGATACGCAGTATTTT. It translates to CASSAWATGTDTQYF.

The V and J genes are TRBV7-2 and TRBJ2-7; 8 bases fit TRBD2. The germline gives CDR1 SGHTA, CDR2 FQGNSA. The CDR3 is made up of 16 amino acids. V shed 4 bases, J shed 0 bases, and the junction held 8 bases outside the gene matches. The CDR3 DNA reads as TGTGCCAGCAGCTCGGTTGGCGGGACTAGCTCCTACGAGCAGTACTTC. As protein: CASSSVGGTSSYEQYF.